This T cell receptor beta chain was recorded in a study of blood T cell repertoires in COVID-19. As for the study in general: Collection of acute and convalescent COVID-19 samples took place in the United States, Italy and Spain.

The CDR3 is made up of 14 amino acids. J lost 5 bases, V lost 4 bases, and 9 bases had no gene match. CDR1 and CDR2 from the germline V gene are SGHNT and YYREEE (reference sequence). In the authors' methods: Cell counts per sample came from amplifying reference gene primers. The method was immunoSEQ multiplex PCR; TCRdb's version includes in-frame clones alone and lacks a portion of them. That table gives V, J and clone size, and the DNA gave D and trimming. The repertoire holds under 350,000 clones, with about 86% as singletons. The sequence derives from a woman aged 40-49 years with acute COVID-19. Sequencing was carried out using PBMCs or T cells enriched from blood (not recorded which). The chain carries TRBV5-4 and TRBJ2-7, with 7 bases identical to TRBD2. This CDR3 reads CASSRSGARHEQYF. In nucleotides, the CDR3 is TGTGCCAGCAGCCGGAGCGGGGCGCGCCACGAGCAGTACTTC.